The rows below give T cell receptor beta chains drawn from one sample of a study of CD8+ T cells in alopecia areata. The protocol was immunoSEQ multiplex PCR, while the TCRdb copy is restricted to in-frame clones and leaves out a portion. The sample records approximately 280,000 clones, over 45% being singletons. The sample consisted of CD4+ T cells sorted from blood, taken at week 24, from a patient treated with tofacitinib. The receptors stem from a human donor with alopecia areata. CDR3s include the opening cysteine and the closing phenylalanine or tryptophan. D genes are given only for firm matches.

v_call	d_call	j_call	cdr3_aa
TRBV9	.	TRBJ2-3	CASALVPGGAVGTQYF
TRBV23-1	.	TRBJ1-4	CASSQSGEKLFF
TRBV15	TRBD1	TRBJ2-7	CATSRGTGPFYEQYF
TRBV4-1	.	TRBJ2-3	CASSQKGWGAHQDTQYF
TRBV2	.	TRBJ2-5	CASSGQETQYF
TRBV5-1	TRBD2	TRBJ2-3	CASSLMTSGGPDTQYF
TRBV29-1	.	TRBJ2-1	CSVEDRDWFSAGEYVIEQFF
TRBV18	.	TRBJ2-6	CASSPGVGGANVLTF
TRBV27	.	.	CASSPRGARSYEQYF
TRBV4-3	.	TRBJ2-2	CASSSTANTGELFF
TRBV11-1	TRBD1	TRBJ2-1	CASSYRDRVYNEQFF
TRBV5-1	.	TRBJ1-2	CASSDARTGLNGYTF
TRBV5-4	TRBD2	TRBJ2-5	CASSKSGGEGETQYF
TRBV5-8	.	TRBJ2-1	CASSFGSFEQFF
TRBV29-1	TRBD1	TRBJ1-2	CSVGLGGQGGGYTF
TRBV15	.	TRBJ2-7	CATSRDRGSYEQYF
TRBV27	TRBD1	TRBJ2-1	CASSLLTGGSNEQFF
TRBV9	TRBD1	TRBJ1-5	CASSGPGQIFNQPQHF
TRBV5-6	.	TRBJ2-5	CASSLTGRETQYF
TRBV30	.	TRBJ2-7	CAFQTRDYEQYF
TRBV6-5	.	TRBJ1-6	CASTRSSYNSPLHF
TRBV5-1	.	TRBJ2-3	CASSTGQSTDTQYF
TRBV7-2	.	TRBJ2-7	CASSRDPSSYEQYF
TRBV5-1	.	TRBJ1-1	CASSLSGITEAFF
TRBV28	TRBD1	TRBJ1-2	CASSSGQGRLNGYTF
TRBV2	.	TRBJ2-3	CASRDRQTTDTQYF
TRBV30	TRBD1	TRBJ1-5	CAWSGERGTGGNQPQHF
TRBV29-1	TRBD1	TRBJ2-2	CSVRQGNTGELFF
TRBV28	.	TRBJ1-2	CASSYVSEPNYGYTF
TRBV7-9	.	TRBJ1-2	CASSLVTISYTF
TRBV5-1	TRBD1	TRBJ2-7	CASSVEGTGGDEQYF
TRBV14	.	TRBJ2-1	CASSQHYEQFF
TRBV4-1	.	TRBJ1-5	CASSPRSADSNQPQHF
TRBV28	TRBD1	TRBJ1-4	CASSLELGTVNEKLFF
TRBV7-2	.	TRBJ1-1	CASSFHRQGGTEAFF
TRBV7-9	.	TRBJ1-1	CASSLNKNTEAFF
TRBV5-6	.	TRBJ1-1	CASSSPYGGTEAFF
TRBV29-1	TRBD1	TRBJ2-7	CSVEDAGQGAYEQYF
TRBV2	.	TRBJ2-1	CASSWTDNEQFF